Given below is one TCR beta chain in context. Antigen unknown. The data are from a study of blood T cells in healthy people across ages. Overall study results and limits: Among T cells, TCR beta diversity per million cells dropped roughly linearly as age rose.

Primed by a sample-barcoded 5' primer and a J-beta primer mix, a second PCR proceeded for about 6 to 11 cycles. MiXCR, applied by TCRdb to the 5' RACE reads, yields one record per CDR3 protein. The sample consists of approximately 810,000 distinct CDR3 sequences, under 40% of them appearing once. The receptor was derived from a man aged 18 to 29 in good health. Sequencing was done on a sample of blood.

The CDR3 region is CASSPRLVGANYNEQYF. In nucleotides, the CDR3 is TGTGCCAGCAGCCCCCGACTAGTGGGGGCCAACTACAATGAGCAGTACTTC. V gene TRBV12-3 or TRBV12-4 combines with J gene TRBJ2-1; tentatively, D is TRBD1 or TRBD2 (6 bases each). The J call could be wrong; TRBJ2-7 is a better fit for the DNA end. This CDR3 region has 17 residues.